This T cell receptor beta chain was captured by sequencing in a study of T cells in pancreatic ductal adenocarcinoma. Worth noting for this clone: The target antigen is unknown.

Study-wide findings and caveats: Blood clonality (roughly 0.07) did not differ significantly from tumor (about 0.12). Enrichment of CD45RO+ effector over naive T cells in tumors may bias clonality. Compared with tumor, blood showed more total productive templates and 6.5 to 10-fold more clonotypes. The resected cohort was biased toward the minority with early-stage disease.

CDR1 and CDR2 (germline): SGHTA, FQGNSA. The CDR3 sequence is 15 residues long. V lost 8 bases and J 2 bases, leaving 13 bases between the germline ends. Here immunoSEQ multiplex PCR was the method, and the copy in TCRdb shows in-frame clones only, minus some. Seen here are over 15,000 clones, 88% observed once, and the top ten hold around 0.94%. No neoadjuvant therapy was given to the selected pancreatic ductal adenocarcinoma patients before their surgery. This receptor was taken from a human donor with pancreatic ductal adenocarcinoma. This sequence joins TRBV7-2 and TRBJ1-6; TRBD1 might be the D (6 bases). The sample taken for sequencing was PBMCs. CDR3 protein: CASLLRTAYNSPLHF. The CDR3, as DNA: TGTGCCAGCTTACTTAGGACAGCCTATAATTCACCCCTCCACTTT. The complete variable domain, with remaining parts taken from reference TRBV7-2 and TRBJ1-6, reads GAGVSQSPSNKVTEKGKDVELRCDPISGHTALYWYRQSLGQGLEFLIYFQGNSAPDKSGLPSDRFSAERTGGSVSTLTIQRTQQEDSAVYLCASLLRTAYNSPLHFGNGTRLTVT.